This section outlines one TCR beta chain sequence together with its context. In terms of age and location, participants ranged from about 18 to 89 years and lived in about two dozen US areas. Participants had their cohort set by participant-reported clinical history. The data were taken from a study of blood T cell repertoires in COVID-19. About the study: The analysed material was cDNA or gDNA that came from T cells, B-cell-depleted T cells, or PBMCs.

The V gene's germline CDR1 is SGDLS and CDR2 YYNGEE. This CDR3 is built from 14 residues. V was cut by 7 bases and J by 7 bases, with 20 bases left in between. Sequenced by immunoSEQ multiplex PCR; TCRdb stores in-frame clones only, minus some. Of 100,000 or so clones listed, approximately 86% are singletons. The sequenced material came from PBMCs or T cells enriched from blood (not recorded which). The chain carries TRBV9 and TRBJ1-1; tentative D call: TRBD1 (5 bases). The receptor's source is a woman aged 45-60 years who had recovered from COVID-19. The CDR3 is CASGPGHPGGEAFF. The CDR3 DNA is TGTGCCAGCGGCCCGGGGCACCCGGGGGGTGAAGCTTTCTTT.